Here is one T cell receptor (beta chain) with its context. This clone showed up just a few times. This receptor's antigen is unknown. The input lacks base qualities; no much larger clone sits a single base away. For this chain, trimming is 7 bases at the V end and 0 bases at the J end, and the number of junction bases without a gene match is 5. Sequences MNHNY (CDR1) and SVGAGI (CDR2) are obtained from the germline V gene (reference sequence). There are 15 amino acids in the CDR3, from cysteine to phenylalanine inclusive. Of all the DNA, just the CDR3 is kept, 45 bases in frame from base 1. The time point label corresponds to: after neoadjuvant nivolumab, at surgical resection. Patients had been newly diagnosed with stage II-IVA oral cavity squamous cell carcinoma, and no prior systemic or radiation treatment had been given to the patients. The cohort consisted of patients with HPV-negative, locally advanced oral cavity squamous cell carcinoma. No culture maintenance or expansion was done, as the peripheral blood mononuclear cells went straight to analysis. The samples were obtained from a longitudinal correlative study of a single-arm phase II trial testing neoadjuvant nivolumab in oral cavity squamous cell carcinoma. Subject-matched pre- and post-treatment PBMCs and tumors from three responders and three non-responders underwent genomic DNA-based TCRbeta sequencing. Peripheral blood mononuclear cells were collected before nivolumab treatment and again after treatment, at the time of surgery. The Maxwell RSC DNA from Cells kit was used to isolate genomic DNA from PBMCs.

This record belongs to a study of neoadjuvant anti-PD-1 for oral cavity cancer (dated by TCRdb to the early 2020s). Turning to the overall study: Before undergoing curative-intent surgical resection, most patients got three to four biweekly nivolumab doses at 3 mg/kg. For patients who did not progress, a fourth nivolumab dose was given around day 43, followed by definitive surgical resection on days 50-56. Patients with complete response, partial response or stable disease by RECIST 1.1 were defined as responders, whereas patients with progression were defined as non-responders. There were about a dozen patients in the parent correlative cohort, and the response rate was 33%. The study at large found these results: Only three patients per response group were included in the TCR analyses, and the authors called for validation in larger cohorts. After neoadjuvant nivolumab, significantly higher T cell clonality (Gini index) was found within PBMCs in non-responders than in responders. Higher pretreatment blood TCRbeta clonality and lower post-treatment tumor TCRbeta clonality were correlated with higher pretreatment blood Treg/Th17 ratios.

For deep sequencing, PBMC libraries mostly used around 500 ng of input genomic DNA, with six replicates for each sample. TCRbeta libraries were prepared with the immunoSEQ hsTCRbeta kit according to the manufacturer's instructions. The completed libraries were mixed into a single pool at 3 nM, then sequenced with an Illumina NovaSeq 6000 S4 flow cell. For the original study's pipeline: The immunoSEQ Analyzer handled quality control and preprocessing of the raw data. The analysis was restricted to productive rearrangements, with each unique CDR3 amino acid sequence defining a clonotype. Repertoire clonality was estimated as the Gini-Simpson index, which was computed with the R package tcR. Gini indices were compared with Student's t test, and associations with tumor size change were assessed by Pearson correlation. The clones in this table, taken by TCRdb from immuneACCESS, are in-frame only. Not every clone is retained; where verified, under half of the shortfall comes from an unresolved V gene, and the cause of the rest is unknown. That table is the source of V, J and clone size, and D and trimming were worked out from the DNA. The sample table holds around 32,000 clones, of which around four fifths were seen once. Almost 3.5% of the sample is in the top ten clones.

The starting material was PBMCs, obtained after nivolumab (anti-PD-1) treatment. The sequence is built from TRBV6-6 and TRBJ2-2; TRBD1 aligns with 7 central bases. This clonotype originated in a person between 35 and 79 years old with oral cavity squamous cell carcinoma. The CDR3 region: CASILGTANTGELFF. The bases are TGTGCCAGCATCCTCGGGACAGCGAACACCGGGGAGCTGTTTTTT.